The 32 T cell receptor beta chains presented below share a single source sample, sequenced in a study of shared clonotypes between healthy human individuals. The data were produced by immunoSEQ multiplex PCR, yet TCRdb's version contains in-frame clones alone and is incomplete. The sample contains about 1 million clones, around 75% of which appear only once. Sequenced sample: memory CD4+ T cells sorted from blood. Subset described: CD45RA-negative fraction. The receptors derive from a man aged 18 to 30 in good health.

The V and J genes are TRBV28 and TRBJ1-2, with 7 nucleotides matching TRBD1. V lost 7 bases and J lost 8; bases outside the gene matches: 13. CDR1 is MDHEN, CDR2 SYDVKM, per germline. The CDR3 contains 14 residues. CDR3 in DNA: TGTGCCAGCATTTCAGGGGGGTCTTGGAGGGGCTACACCTTC. As protein: CASISGGSWRGYTF.

The J gene is TRBJ2-7, the V gene TRBV7-9; D not resolved. The germline V and J ends were trimmed by 2 bases and 4 bases, with 9 bases remaining between them. Germline V lookup: CDR1 SEHNR, CDR2 FQNEAQ (reference sequence). This CDR3 is built from 13 residues. CDR3 bases: TGTGCCAGCAGCTTAACGATCGGGTACGAGCAGTACTTC. Translation gives CASSLTIGYEQYF.

The chain links TRBV5-1 to TRBJ2-2; a possible D gene is TRBD1 (5 bases). Per the germline V gene, CDR1 is SGHRS and CDR2 is YFSETQ. The V end lost 5 bases, the J end lost 4 bases, and 15 bases lay between the germline ends. This CDR3 contains 15 residues. The CDR3 DNA reads TGCGCCAGCAGTTCGAGCACCACAGGCACCGGGGAGCTGTTTTTT. The encoded protein is CASSSSTTGTGELFF.

This clone was seen only a few times. The chain recombines TRBV28 with TRBJ1-5, with D maybe TRBD1 (5 bases). Trimming shortened V by 5 bases and J by 3 bases, and 11 bases separated the two germline ends. The germline CDR1 and CDR2 sequences are MDHEN and SYDVKM. There are 14 residues in the CDR3. The CDR3 DNA sequence: TGTGCCAGCAGTCCAGACAGCTACAATCAGCCCCAGCATTTT. This gives the protein CASSPDSYNQPQHF.

J is TRBJ1-1 and V is TRBV10-3; 9 nucleotides match TRBD1. The V and J ends lost 6 bases and 3 bases, in that order; junction bases with no gene match: 8. CDR3 size: 15 residues. In germline, CDR1 is ENHRY, CDR2 SYGVKD. The CDR3 DNA sequence: TGTGCCATCAGGGGGGACAGGGTAATGGACACTGAAGCTTTCTTT. Its translation is CAIRGDRVMDTEAFF.

On this clone: This sample also contains other DNA sequences that code for the same CDR3. The chain couples TRBV6-1 to TRBJ1-2, with D possibly TRBD1 on 5 matching bases. Trimming stripped 2 bases from V and 5 bases from J, with 9 bases between. Germline CDR1 reads MNHNS; CDR2 reads SASEGT. The CDR3 consists of 13 residues. Written as DNA, the CDR3 is TGTGCCAGCAGTGAAAGGGGTGGTTATGGCTACACCTTC. Translating it yields CASSERGGYGYTF.

V and J are TRBV27 and TRBJ1-1; 12 bases line up with TRBD1. Germline V lookup: CDR1 MNHEY, CDR2 SMNVEV (reference sequence). The CDR3 runs to 15 residues. V trimming: 2 bases; J trimming: 10 bases; junction bases outside the gene matches: 8. CDR3 region: CASSLLGTGGSRAFF. The CDR3 nucleotides read TGTGCCAGCAGTTTACTAGGGACAGGGGGCTCGAGAGCTTTCTTT.

The chain couples TRBV7-2 to TRBJ2-7; D unresolved. Germline V gene data show CDR1 as SGHTA and CDR2 as FQGNSA. Trimming removed 4 bases from V and 2 bases from J, with 9 bases in between. CDR3 length: 13 amino acids. The CDR3 loop is CASSSSGTYEQYF. The CDR3 DNA sequence: TGTGCCAGCAGCTCGTCGGGTACCTACGAGCAGTACTTC.

V gene TRBV7-8 combines with J gene TRBJ2-1; weak D call: TRBD1 (6 bases). Germline V lookup: CDR1 SGHVS, CDR2 FQNEAQ. This CDR3 spans 14 amino acids. V was pared by 5 bases and J by 2 bases, with 10 bases between. The CDR3 DNA reads TGTGCCAGCAGCCTAGACAGGACCTACAATGAGCAGTTCTTC. As protein: CASSLDRTYNEQFF.

V gene TRBV7-3 combines with J gene TRBJ2-3; a weak D match, TRBD1 (5 bases). From germline, CDR1 is SGHTA and CDR2 FQGTGA. With 5 bases removed from V and 0 bases from J, the gap between germline ends came to 18 bases. The CDR3 is 17 amino acids. The CDR3 nucleotides read TGTGCCAGCAGCCCCGGGTTGGCTAGGGGAAGCACAGATACGCAGTATTTT. This encodes CASSPGLARGSTDTQYF.

The chain employs TRBV27 and TRBJ1-1, with unresolved D. CDR1 is MNHEY, CDR2 SMNVEV, per germline (reference sequence). The CDR3 has 13 amino acids. Trimming pared 5 bases from V and 4 bases from J, leaving 11 bases between. CDR3 nucleotide sequence: TGTGCCAGCAGTCCTTTGTATGGCACTGAAGCTTTCTTT. Translating gives CASSPLYGTEAFF.

Note on this clone: Other DNA sequences in the sample encode the same CDR3. V and J are TRBV18 and TRBJ1-2; D is possibly TRBD1 (5 bases). Trimming pared 3 bases from V and 3 bases from J, leaving 8 bases between. Germline assignment: CDR1 KGHSH and CDR2 LQKENI. CDR3 size: 13 residues. CDR3 sequence reads: CASSPGRDYGYTF. The CDR3 coding sequence is TGTGCCAGCTCACCGGGCAGGGACTATGGCTACACCTTC.

Worth noting for this clone: A read error is possible here, since a much larger clone lies one base away. V is TRBV20-1 and J is TRBJ1-2; D is uncertain. Trimming took 3 bases from V and 4 from J, leaving 6 bases between them. The CDR3 runs to 11 residues. Per germline, CDR1 DFQATT and CDR2 SNEGSKA (reference sequence). CDR3 sequence (DNA): TGCAGTGCTAGGGATCTCTATGGCTACACCTTC. Its protein is CSARDLYGYTF.

This clone was counted a few times. V usage is TRBV19 and J usage is TRBJ1-1; TRBD1 is a possible D gene (5 bases). V dropped 10 bases and J dropped 0 bases, with 15 bases sitting between them. This CDR3 region has 14 residues. Per the germline V gene, CDR1 is LNHDA and CDR2 is SQIVND (reference sequence). The CDR3 protein is CATQKQGLNTEAFF. The CDR3 DNA is TGTGCCACCCAGAAGCAGGGACTGAACACTGAAGCTTTCTTT.

This clone was counted between two and nine times. The genes are TRBV5-4 and TRBJ1-1; possibly TRBD1 for D (6 bases). CDR3 length: 14 residues. Germline V CDR1 and CDR2: SGHNT, YYREEE (reference sequence). The V end lost 4 bases, the J end lost 4 bases, and 14 bases lay between the germline ends. In DNA, the CDR3 is TGTGCCAGCAGCCCGTCCCAGGGGTCCACTGAAGCTTTCTTT. The encoded protein is CASSPSQGSTEAFF.

A single count supports this clone. The same CDR3 is also encoded by other DNA sequences in this sample. The chain uses TRBV5-1 and TRBJ2-7; 10 nucleotides line up with TRBD2. CDR1 SGHRS and CDR2 YFSETQ come from the germline V gene. The V and J ends lost 0 bases and 2 bases, in that order; junction bases with no gene match: 2. The CDR3 length is 15 residues. This chain's CDR3 is CASSLGLAGAYEQYF. CDR3 nucleotide sequence: TGCGCCAGCAGCTTGGGTCTAGCGGGAGCCTACGAGCAGTACTTC.

The count of this clone is one. V and J are TRBV5-1 and TRBJ2-5; 9 bases agree with TRBD2. The CDR3 spans 16 residues. The V gene end was trimmed by 2 bases and the J gene end by 5 bases; junction bases not matched to a gene: 10. Per the germline V gene, CDR1 is SGHRS and CDR2 is YFSETQ. The CDR3 coding sequence is TGCGCCAGCAGCTTAGTGGCTAGCGGGGAGGGGGAGACCCAGTACTTC. Its translation is CASSLVASGEGETQYF.

This clone was detected a few times. The rearrangement uses TRBV19 and TRBJ1-1, with TRBD1 matching over 9 bases. CDR3 length: 14 residues. V shed 6 bases, J shed 6 bases, and the junction held 8 bases outside the gene matches. Germline CDR1 LNHDA, CDR2 SQIVND (reference sequence). The CDR3 reads CASSQTGGRSEAFF. The CDR3, as DNA: TGTGCCAGTAGCCAAACAGGGGGCAGGTCTGAAGCTTTCTTT.

This clone was picked up a small number of times. This chain joins TRBV7-2 and TRBJ1-2; unclear D gene. The germline gives CDR1 SGHTA, CDR2 FQGNSA. Deletions cut 5 bases from V and 1 base from J, with 14 bases between. The CDR3 contains 15 residues. The CDR3 reads CASSPDPGLNYGYTF. CDR3 sequence (DNA): TGTGCCAGCAGCCCGGACCCTGGGCTTAACTATGGCTACACCTTC.

As for this clone: The same CDR3 arises from other DNA sequences in this sample as well. The rearrangement links TRBV5-1 to TRBJ2-3; no clear D gene. V gave up 2 bases and J gave up 1 base, with 11 bases separating them. Per germline, CDR1 SGHRS and CDR2 YFSETQ. This CDR3 contains 15 residues. Here the CDR3 DNA reads TGCGCCAGCAGCTTAGGGTCAGCAGGCACAGATACGCAGTATTTT. Translation gives CASSLGSAGTDTQYF.

The gene calls are TRBV9 and TRBJ1-2; 7 bases map to TRBD1. V lost 4 bases to trimming and J lost 7 bases; unmatched junction nucleotides: 7. From germline, CDR1 is SGDLS and CDR2 YYNGEE. The length of the CDR3 is 13 residues. This CDR3 reads CASSPGGWGGYTF. DNA of the CDR3: TGTGCCAGCAGCCCAGGGGGGTGGGGTGGCTACACCTTC.

The rearrangement links TRBV2 to TRBJ1-4; D is uncertain. The CDR3 extends over 14 amino acids. V was clipped by 4 bases and J by 3 bases, with 9 bases between them. The germline V gene encodes CDR1 SNHLY and CDR2 FYNNEI. In DNA form, the CDR3 reads TGTGCCAGCAGTGCCCGGGCCCCTAATGAAAAACTGTTTTTT. It codes for CASSARAPNEKLFF.

As concerns this clone: A read error may be the cause here, since a much bigger clone is one base away. The chain employs TRBV27 and TRBJ2-3; the D is unclear. The CDR3 contains 11 residues. Trimming pared 3 bases from V and 4 bases from J, leaving 2 bases between. CDR1 is MNHEY and CDR2 is SMNVEV in the germline V gene (reference sequence). This CDR3 is CASSFSDTQYF. Here the CDR3 DNA reads TGTGCCAGCAGTTTCTCAGATACGCAGTATTTT.

The rearrangement uses TRBV4-1 and TRBJ2-1; D uncertain. This CDR3 has 14 amino acids. The germline V gene encodes CDR1 MGHRA and CDR2 YSYEKL. V lost 1 base, J lost 8 bases, and 12 bases lay in between. CDR3 sequence reads: CASSQASPAYEQFF. The CDR3 DNA follows: TGCGCCAGCAGCCAAGCATCGCCAGCCTATGAGCAGTTCTTC.

The rearrangement links TRBV27 to TRBJ2-5, with D tentatively TRBD2 (5 bases). The CDR3 has 15 residues. V was trimmed by 8 bases and J by 1 base, leaving 17 bases between them. CDR1 is MNHEY and CDR2 is SMNVEV in the germline V gene (reference sequence). DNA for the CDR3: TGTGCCAGCGCTTCCGGGGTGGTGGGCCAAGAGACCCAGTACTTC. Its protein product is CASASGVVGQETQYF.

This clone has a handful of counts. The V and J genes are TRBV9 and TRBJ2-2, with TRBD1 matching 8 bases. Germline V lookup: CDR1 SGDLS, CDR2 YYNGEE. V trimming: 0 bases; J trimming: 5 bases; junction bases outside the gene matches: 6. CDR3 length: 16 residues. For the CDR3, the DNA is TGTGCCAGCAGCGTAGTGGGCAGGGGGCAAACCGGGGAGCTGTTTTTT. Protein sequence: CASSVVGRGQTGELFF.

This clone was observed a single time. The genes are TRBV19 and TRBJ2-5; maybe TRBD2 (6 bases). This CDR3 spans 16 amino acids. Trimming removed 6 bases at V and 3 bases at J, with 20 bases between. Germline values: CDR1 LNHDA, CDR2 SQIVND (reference sequence). Here the CDR3 DNA reads TGTGCCAGTAGCCCCCCTGAGCGGCGGGGTAAAGAGACCCAGTACTTC. Translating it yields CASSPPERRGKETQYF. The full variable domain, completed using reference TRBV19 and TRBJ2-5, is DGGITQSPKYLFRKEGQNVTLSCEQNLNHDAMYWYRQDPGQGLRLIYYSQIVNDFQKGDIAEGYSVSREKKESFPLTVTSAQKNPTAFYLCASSPPERRGKETQYFGPGTRLLVL.

The table lists this clone with a count of one. The rearrangement joins TRBV5-8 to TRBJ2-7; D is undetermined. The germline CDR1 and CDR2 sequences are SGHTS and YDEGEE. The V and J ends lost 1 base and 2 bases respectively, with 13 bases between them. CDR3 length equals 15 residues. CDR3 DNA: TGTGCCAGCAGCTTGAGCCGCAACCCGGCCTACGAGCAGTACTTC. Its protein is CASSLSRNPAYEQYF.

For this clone: This sample also contains other DNA sequences that code for the same CDR3. This sequence joins TRBV18 and TRBJ1-5; no clear D gene. This CDR3 is built from 13 residues. The germline CDR1 and CDR2 sequences are KGHSH and LQKENI. Trimming left V 3 bases short and J 5 bases short, with 8 bases between. The CDR3 coding sequence is TGTGCCAGCTCACCGGGGAGTGATCAGCCCCAGCATTTT. Protein sequence: CASSPGSDQPQHF. Supplemented by reference TRBV18 and TRBJ1-5, the full variable domain reads NAGVMQNPRHLVRRRGQEARLRCSPMKGHSHVYWYRQLPEEGLKFMVYLQKENIIDESGMPKERFSAEFPKEGPSILRIQQVVRGDSAAYFCASSPGSDQPQHFGDGTRLSIL.

This chain uses TRBV10-3 with TRBJ2-2; 11 nucleotides agree with TRBD2. Trimming at V came to 3 bases and at J to 4 bases, leaving 7 bases not matched to a gene. The germline CDR1 and CDR2 sequences are ENHRY and SYGVKD. CDR3 length: 17 residues. The CDR3, as DNA: TGTGCCATCAGTGACAGGGGGACTAGCGGAACCACCGGGGAGCTGTTTTTT. This gives the protein CAISDRGTSGTTGELFF.

The chain uses TRBV6-5 and TRBJ2-1; D unresolved. The V gene's germline CDR1 is MNHEY and CDR2 SVGAGI. Trimming took off 10 bases at V and 12 bases at J, with 25 bases between the two ends. This CDR3 region has 14 residues. CDR3 sequence: CATSTLTPGTGQFF. The CDR3 DNA is TGTGCCACCTCGACCCTTACTCCCGGCACGGGGCAGTTCTTC.

This chain uses TRBV11-2 with TRBJ2-7; 10 bases line up with TRBD1. The CDR3 extends over 14 amino acids. Germline V CDR1 and CDR2: SGHAT, FQNNGV. Trimming at V came to 5 bases and at J to 5 bases, leaving 6 bases not matched to a gene. This CDR3 reads CASSVTTGGNEQYF. In DNA, the CDR3 is TGTGCCAGCAGCGTAACGACAGGGGGCAACGAGCAGTACTTC.